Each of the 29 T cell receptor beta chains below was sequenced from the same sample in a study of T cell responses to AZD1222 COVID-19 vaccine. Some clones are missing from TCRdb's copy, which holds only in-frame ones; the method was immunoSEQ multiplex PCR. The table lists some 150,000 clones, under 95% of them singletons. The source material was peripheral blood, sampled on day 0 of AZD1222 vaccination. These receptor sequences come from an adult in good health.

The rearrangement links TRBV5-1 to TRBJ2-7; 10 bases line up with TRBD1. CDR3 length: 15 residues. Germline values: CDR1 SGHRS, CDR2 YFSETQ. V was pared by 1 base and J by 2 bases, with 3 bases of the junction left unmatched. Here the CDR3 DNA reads TGCGCCAGCAGCTTGAGGACAGGGGGAACCTACGAGCAGTACTTC. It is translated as CASSLRTGGTYEQYF.

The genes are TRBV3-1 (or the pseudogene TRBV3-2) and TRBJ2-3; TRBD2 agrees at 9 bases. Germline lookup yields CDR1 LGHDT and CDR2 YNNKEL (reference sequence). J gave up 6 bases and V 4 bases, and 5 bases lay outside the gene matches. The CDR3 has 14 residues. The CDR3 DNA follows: TGTGCCAGCAGCCTTAGCGGGAGTCGGGATACGCAGTATTTT. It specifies CASSLSGSRDTQYF.

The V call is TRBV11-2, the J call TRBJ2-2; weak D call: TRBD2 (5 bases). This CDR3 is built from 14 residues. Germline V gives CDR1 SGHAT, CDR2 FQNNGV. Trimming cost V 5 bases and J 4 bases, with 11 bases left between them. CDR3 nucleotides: TGTGCCAGCAGCACACTAGGGATCACCGGGGAGCTGTTTTTT. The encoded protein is CASSTLGITGELFF. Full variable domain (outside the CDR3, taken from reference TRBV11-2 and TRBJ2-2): EAGVAQSPRYKIIEKRQSVAFWCNPISGHATLYWYQQILGQGPKLLIQFQNNGVVDDSQLPKDRFSAERLKGVDSTLKIQPAKLEDSAVYLCASSTLGITGELFFGEGSRLTVL.

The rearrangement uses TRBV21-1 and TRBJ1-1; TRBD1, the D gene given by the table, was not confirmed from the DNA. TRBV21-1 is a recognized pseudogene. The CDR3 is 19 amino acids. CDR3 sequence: CASSKVYVWDRTGNTEAFF. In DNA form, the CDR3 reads TGTGCCAGCAGCAAAGTATACGTTTGGGACAGGACCGGGAACACTGAAGCTTTCTTT.

CDR3: CASSPLTAPIETQYF. CDR3 DNA sequence: TGTGCCAGCAGCCCCCTGACGGCCCCAATAGAGACCCAGTACTTC. The rearrangement links TRBV7-6 to TRBJ2-5; D remains ambiguous. This CDR3 region has 15 residues. V shed 5 bases and J shed 4 bases, with 17 bases lying between them. CDR1 and CDR2 (germline): SGHVS, FNYEAQ.

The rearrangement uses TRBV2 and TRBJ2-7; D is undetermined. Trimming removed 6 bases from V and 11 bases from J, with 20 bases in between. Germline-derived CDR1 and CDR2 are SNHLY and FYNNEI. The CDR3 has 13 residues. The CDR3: CASSELQELGKYF. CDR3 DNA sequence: TGTGCCAGCAGCGAACTGCAAGAATTGGGGAAGTACTTC.

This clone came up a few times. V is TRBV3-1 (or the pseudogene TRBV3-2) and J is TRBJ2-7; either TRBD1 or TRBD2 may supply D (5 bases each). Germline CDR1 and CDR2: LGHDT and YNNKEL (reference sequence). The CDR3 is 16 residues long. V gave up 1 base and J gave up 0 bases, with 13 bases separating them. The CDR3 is CASSQVGLAYSYEQYF. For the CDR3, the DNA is TGTGCCAGCAGCCAAGTGGGGCTAGCCTACTCCTACGAGCAGTACTTC.

This CDR3 reads CASNRVGDYGYTF. The CDR3 region has the DNA TGTGCCAGTAACAGGGTGGGGGACTATGGCTACACCTTC. The rearrangement links TRBV28 to TRBJ1-2, with a weak D call TRBD1 (6 bases). V was trimmed by 9 bases and J by 3 bases, leaving 14 bases between them. The length of the CDR3 is 13 residues. Germline V gives CDR1 MDHEN, CDR2 SYDVKM.

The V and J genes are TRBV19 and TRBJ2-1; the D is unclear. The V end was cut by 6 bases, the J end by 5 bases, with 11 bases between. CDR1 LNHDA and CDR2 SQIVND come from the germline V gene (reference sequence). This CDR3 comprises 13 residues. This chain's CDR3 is CASSQHMDNEQFF. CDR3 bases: TGTGCCAGTAGCCAGCATATGGACAATGAGCAGTTCTTC.

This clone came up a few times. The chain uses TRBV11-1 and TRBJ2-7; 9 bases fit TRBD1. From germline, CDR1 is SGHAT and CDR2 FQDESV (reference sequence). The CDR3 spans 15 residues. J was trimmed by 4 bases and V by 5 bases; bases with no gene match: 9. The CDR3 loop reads CASSPARDRAYEQYF. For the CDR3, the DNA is TGTGCCAGCAGCCCGGCGAGGGACAGGGCGTACGAGCAGTACTTC.

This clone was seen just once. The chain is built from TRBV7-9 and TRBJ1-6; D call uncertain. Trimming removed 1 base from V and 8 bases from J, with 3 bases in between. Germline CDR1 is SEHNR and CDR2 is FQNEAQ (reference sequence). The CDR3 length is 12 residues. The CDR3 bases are TGTGCCAGCAGCTTAGGGGATTCACCCCTCCACTTT. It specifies CASSLGDSPLHF.

CDR3 DNA sequence: TGTGCCAGCAGCTTAGCCCCGACTAGCGGGAGTGGAGAGACCCAGTACTTC. It specifies CASSLAPTSGSGETQYF. The chain employs TRBV7-6 and TRBJ2-5, with 12 bases lining up with TRBD2. CDR1 is SGHVS, CDR2 FNYEAQ, per germline. CDR3 length: 17 residues. Trimming at V came to 0 bases and at J to 4 bases, leaving 6 bases not matched to a gene.

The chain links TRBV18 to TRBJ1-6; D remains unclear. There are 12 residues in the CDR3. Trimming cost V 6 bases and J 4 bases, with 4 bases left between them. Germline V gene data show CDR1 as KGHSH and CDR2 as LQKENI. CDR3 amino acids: CASSTYNSPLHF. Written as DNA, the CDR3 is TGTGCCAGCTCTACGTATAATTCACCCCTCCACTTT.

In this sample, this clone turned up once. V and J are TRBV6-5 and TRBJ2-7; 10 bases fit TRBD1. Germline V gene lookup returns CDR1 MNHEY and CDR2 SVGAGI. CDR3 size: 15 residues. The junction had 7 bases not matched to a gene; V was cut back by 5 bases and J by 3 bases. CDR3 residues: CASSQTGTGVYEQYF. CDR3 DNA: TGTGCCAGCAGTCAAACCGGGACAGGGGTCTACGAGCAGTACTTC.

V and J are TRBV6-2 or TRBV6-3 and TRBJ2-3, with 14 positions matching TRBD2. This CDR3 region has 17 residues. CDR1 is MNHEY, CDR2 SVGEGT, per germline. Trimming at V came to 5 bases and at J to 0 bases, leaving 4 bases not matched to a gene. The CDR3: CASSKGLAGASTDTQYF. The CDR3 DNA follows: TGTGCCAGCAGTAAGGGACTAGCGGGAGCTAGCACAGATACGCAGTATTTT.

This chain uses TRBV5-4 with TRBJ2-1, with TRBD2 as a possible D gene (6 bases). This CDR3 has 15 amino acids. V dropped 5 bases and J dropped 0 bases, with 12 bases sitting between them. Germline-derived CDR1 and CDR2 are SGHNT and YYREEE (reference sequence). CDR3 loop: CASRPRGNSYNEQFF. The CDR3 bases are TGTGCCAGCAGGCCTCGGGGGAACTCCTACAATGAGCAGTTCTTC. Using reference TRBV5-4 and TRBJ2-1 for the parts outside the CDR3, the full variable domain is ETGVTQSPTHLIKTRGQQVTLRCSSQSGHNTVSWYQQALGQGPQFIFQYYREEENGRGNFPPRFSGLQFPNYSSELNVNALELDDSALYLCASRPRGNSYNEQFFGPGTRLTVL.

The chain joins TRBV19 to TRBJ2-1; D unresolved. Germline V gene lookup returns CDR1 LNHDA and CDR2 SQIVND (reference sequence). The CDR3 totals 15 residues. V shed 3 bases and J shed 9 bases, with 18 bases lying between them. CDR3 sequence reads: CASSMGNSGVTEQFF. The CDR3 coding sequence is TGTGCCAGTAGTATGGGGAACTCTGGGGTCACTGAGCAGTTCTTC.

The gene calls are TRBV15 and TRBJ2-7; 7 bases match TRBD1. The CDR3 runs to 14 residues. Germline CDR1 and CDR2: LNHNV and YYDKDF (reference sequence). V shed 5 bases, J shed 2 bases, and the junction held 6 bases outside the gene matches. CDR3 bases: TGTGCCACCAGCGATGGGGACAGACCCTACGAGCAGTACTTC. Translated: CATSDGDRPYEQYF.

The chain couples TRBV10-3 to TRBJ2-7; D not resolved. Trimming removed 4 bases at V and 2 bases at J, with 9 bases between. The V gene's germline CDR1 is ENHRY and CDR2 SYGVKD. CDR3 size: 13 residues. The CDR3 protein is CAISATATYEQYF. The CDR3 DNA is TGTGCCATCAGTGCCACAGCTACCTACGAGCAGTACTTC.

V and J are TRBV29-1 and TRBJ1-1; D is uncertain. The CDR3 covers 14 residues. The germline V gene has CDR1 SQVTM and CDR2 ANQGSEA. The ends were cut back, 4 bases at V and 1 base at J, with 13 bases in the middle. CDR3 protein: CSVVPYRSNTEAFF. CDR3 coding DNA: TGCAGCGTTGTACCATACAGATCGAACACTGAAGCTTTCTTT.

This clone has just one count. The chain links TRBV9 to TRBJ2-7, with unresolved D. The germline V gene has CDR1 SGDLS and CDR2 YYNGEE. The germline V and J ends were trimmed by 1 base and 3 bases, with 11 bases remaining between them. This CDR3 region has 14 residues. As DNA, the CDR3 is TGTGCCAGCAGCGTACTATCATCAAGCTACGAGCAGTACTTC. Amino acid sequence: CASSVLSSSYEQYF. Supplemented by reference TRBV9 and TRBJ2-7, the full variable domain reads DSGVTQTPKHLITATGQRVTLRCSPRSGDLSVYWYQQSLDQGLQFLIQYYNGEERAKGNILERFSAQQFPDLHSELNLSSLELGDSALYFCASSVLSSSYEQYFGPGTRLTVT.

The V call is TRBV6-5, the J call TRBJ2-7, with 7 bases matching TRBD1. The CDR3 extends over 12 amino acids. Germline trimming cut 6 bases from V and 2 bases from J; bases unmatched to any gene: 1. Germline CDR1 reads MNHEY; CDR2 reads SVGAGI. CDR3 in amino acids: CASRDRAYEQYF. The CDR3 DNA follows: TGTGCCAGCAGAGACAGGGCCTACGAGCAGTACTTC.

The DNA of the CDR3 is TGTGCCACCAGTGACCGGAGGGATCAGCCCCAGCATTTT. It translates to CATSDRRDQPQHF. V and J are TRBV24-1 and TRBJ1-5, with unresolved D. V lost 4 bases and J lost 5, with 8 bases in between. Looked up from germline, CDR1 is KGHDR and CDR2 is SFDVKD. The CDR3 consists of 13 residues.

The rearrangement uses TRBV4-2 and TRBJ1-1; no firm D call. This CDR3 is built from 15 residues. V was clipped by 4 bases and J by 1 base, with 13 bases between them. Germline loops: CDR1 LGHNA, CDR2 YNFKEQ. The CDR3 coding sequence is TGTGCCAGCAGCCGACCGGGATTCAAGAACACTGAAGCTTTCTTT. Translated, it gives CASSRPGFKNTEAFF.

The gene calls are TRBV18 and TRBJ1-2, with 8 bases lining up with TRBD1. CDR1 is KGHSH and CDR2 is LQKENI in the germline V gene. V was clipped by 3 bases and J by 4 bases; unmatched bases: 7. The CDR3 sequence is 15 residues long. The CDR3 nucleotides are TGTGCCAGCTCACCTAAAACCGGGACAGGCTATGGCTACACCTTC. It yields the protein CASSPKTGTGYGYTF.

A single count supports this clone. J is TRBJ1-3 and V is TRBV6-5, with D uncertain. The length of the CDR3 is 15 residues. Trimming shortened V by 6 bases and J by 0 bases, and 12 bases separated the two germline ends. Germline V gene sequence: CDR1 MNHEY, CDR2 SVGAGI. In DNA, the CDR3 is TGTGCCAGCAGCCTCGGACGGAGCTCTGGAAACACCATATATTTT. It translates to CASSLGRSSGNTIYF.

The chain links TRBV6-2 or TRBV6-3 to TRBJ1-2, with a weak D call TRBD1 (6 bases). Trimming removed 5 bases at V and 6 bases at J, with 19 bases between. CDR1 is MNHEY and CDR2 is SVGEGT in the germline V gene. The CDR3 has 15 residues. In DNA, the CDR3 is TGTGCCAGCAGTGTTCCGGGACAAGGTTCGGATGGCTACACCTTC. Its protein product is CASSVPGQGSDGYTF.

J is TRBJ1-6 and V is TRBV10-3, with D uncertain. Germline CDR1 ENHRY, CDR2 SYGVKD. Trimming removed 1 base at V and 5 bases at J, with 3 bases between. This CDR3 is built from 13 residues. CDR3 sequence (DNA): TGTGCCATCAGTGAGTTGGATAATTCACCCCTCCACTTT. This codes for CAISELDNSPLHF.

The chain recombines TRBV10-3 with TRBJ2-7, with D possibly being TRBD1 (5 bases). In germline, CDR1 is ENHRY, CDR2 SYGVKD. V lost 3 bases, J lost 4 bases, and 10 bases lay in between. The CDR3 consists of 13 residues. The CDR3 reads CAISDRQQYEQYF. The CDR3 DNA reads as TGTGCCATCAGTGACCGACAGCAGTACGAGCAGTACTTC.